The rows below give T cell receptor beta chains drawn from one sample of a study of OX40 agonist ivuxolimab in advanced cancers. Profiled with immunoSEQ multiplex PCR; TCRdb holds only in-frame clones, not every one. The table includes around 74,000 clones, 80% to 90% detected once. The material was CD4+ or CD8+ T cells sorted from blood, obtained in a trial of the OX40 agonist ivuxolimab. The source is an adult with an advanced solid tumor such as melanoma, head and neck, liver or kidney cancer. CDR3s include the opening cysteine and the closing phenylalanine or tryptophan. The D gene is left open where the match is weak. The size of a clone is reported for some rows only, either as once, few or many, or as a class for expanded clones.

>.|.|TRBV2|TRBJ1-1
TGTGCCAGCAGTGAGCCCTCCGGGACTATGAACACTGAAGCTTTCTTT
CASSEPSGTMNTEAFF
>TRBD1|once|TRBV7-4|TRBJ2-7
TGTGCCAGCGGAGGACAGGGGGCTTCCTACGAGCAGTACTTC
CASGGQGASYEQYF
>.|.|TRBV6-1|TRBJ2-7
TGTGCCAGCAGTGGTCTCGGATTCTCCTACGAGCAGTACTTC
CASSGLGFSYEQYF
>.|.|TRBV5-5|TRBJ1-5
TGTGCCAGCAGCTTGGCGGACATATTTCAGCCCCAGCATTTT
CASSLADIFQPQHF
>.|.|TRBV7-3|TRBJ1-6
TGTGCCAGCAGCATTCGTGGACCGGTAAATTCACCCCTCCACTTT
CASSIRGPVNSPLHF
>.|.|TRBV11-3|TRBJ2-1
TGTGCCAGCAGCCGGCAGCAGTTCGATGAGCAGTTCTTC
CASSRQQFDEQFF
>TRBD1|.|TRBV27|TRBJ2-1
TGTGCCAGCAGTTTACCGCCAGGGGGCAATGAGCAGTTCTTC
CASSLPPGGNEQFF
>.|.|TRBV2|TRBJ1-1
TGTGCCAGCAGTTGGGGGGACACTGAAGCTTTCTTT
CASSWGDTEAFF
>TRBD1|.|TRBV5-6|TRBJ2-7
TGTGCCAGCAGCTATGGACAGGGGAGCTCCTACGAGCAGTACTTC
CASSYGQGSSYEQYF
>TRBD2|few|TRBV5-1|TRBJ2-1
TGCGCCAGCAGCTTGGGCGGGGGAGGAAACAATGAGCAGTTCTTC
CASSLGGGGNNEQFF
>.|.|TRBV6-5|TRBJ1-1
TGTGCCAGCAGTTACTCAGGGGGAGGAGCTTTCTTT
CASSYSGGGAFF
>.|.|TRBV7-2|TRBJ2-3
TGTGCCAGCAGCAGTCCCACCCGAGGGACAGATACGCAGTATTTT
CASSSPTRGTDTQYF
>TRBD1|.|TRBV4-3|TRBJ1-1
TGCGCCAGCAGCCAAGACAGTGGGGGGACAGGGAACACTGAAGCTTTCTTT
CASSQDSGGTGNTEAFF
>.|few|TRBV4-2|TRBJ1-1
TGTGCCAGCAGCCAAGAGGGGCAGGGCAGTAGGGCTTTCTTT
CASSQEGQGSRAFF
>.|.|TRBV1|TRBJ2-7
TGCACCAGCAGCCATGGACAGGGGTCCTACGAGCAGTACTTC
CTSSHGQGSYEQYF
>.|.|TRBV18|TRBJ1-1
TGTGCCAGCTCACCAGAGACTCTCCGCAAGGGCACTGAAGCTTTCTTT
CASSPETLRKGTEAFF